The 8 T cell receptor beta chains below all came from one sample that was sequenced in a study of CXCR3-negative and CXCR3-positive naive CD8 T cells. Whole-study results and caveats: For CXCR3-positive naive cells, TRB CDR3s were more hydrophobic than those of CXCR3-negative naive cells.

cDNA libraries for TRB were generated by 5' RACE incorporating UMI labels. TCRdb re-called the 5' RACE reads and gives one entry per CDR3 protein, without DNA. There are 120,000 to 150,000 distinct CDR3 sequences in the sample, with 0.25% to 0.3% held by the top ten. These receptors have no identified antigens. The sample consisted of naive CXCR3+ CD8+ T cells from blood. The subset denotes: CD45RO-CCR7+CD27+CD95- naive CD8+ T cells expressing CXCR3 (TNR3+). Receptors were obtained from a human donor in good health. Some clones in this sample may be carry-over from other donors' samples.

The V call is TRBV7-9, the J call TRBJ1-1; TCRdb outputs TRBD1, but without DNA this stays unchecked. The CDR3 is 16 residues long. Looked up from germline, CDR1 is SEHNR and CDR2 is FQNEAQ (reference sequence). The CDR3 loop reads CASSPGTDVMNTEAFF.

V usage is TRBV27 and J usage is TRBJ2-1; TCRdb outputs TRBD1, but without DNA this stays unchecked. Germline CDR1 and CDR2: MNHEY and SMNVEV (reference sequence). This CDR3 is 12 amino acids long. The CDR3 loop reads CASRRDYDEQFF.

The rearrangement joins TRBV9 to TRBJ1-4; the D call from TCRdb, TRBD1, cannot be confirmed without DNA. CDR1 and CDR2 from the germline V gene are SGDLS and YYNGEE. The CDR3 has 16 amino acids. The chain's CDR3 is CASSATTGTGSEKLFF.

V usage is TRBV16 and J usage is TRBJ2-7; TCRdb reports TRBD1, a call that lacks DNA to check it against. Germline V lookup: CDR1 KGHSY, CDR2 FQNENV. The CDR3 length is 13 residues. The CDR3 sequence is CASSLETAYEQYF.

The gene calls are TRBV19 and TRBJ2-7; as DNA is missing, the TRBD1 call by TCRdb cannot be tested. Germline V lookup: CDR1 LNHDA, CDR2 SQIVND (reference sequence). The CDR3 extends over 14 amino acids. CDR3 in amino acids: CATERRRGSGEQYF.

The chain uses TRBV7-9 and TRBJ2-5; the D gene TCRdb calls, TRBD1, cannot be checked with no DNA. Germline CDR1 SEHNR, CDR2 FQNEAQ (reference sequence). The CDR3 contains 14 residues. CDR3: CASSRQGLRETQYF.

This chain uses TRBV19 with TRBJ2-7; TCRdb returns TRBD1, unconfirmable since there is no DNA. CDR1 and CDR2 from the germline V gene are LNHDA and SQIVND (reference sequence). The CDR3 contains 15 residues. The CDR3: CASSIGQGVSYEQYF.

The chain links TRBV5-1 to TRBJ2-7; TCRdb's assignment of TRBD1 cannot be checked, as there is no DNA. Germline V lookup: CDR1 SGHRS, CDR2 YFSETQ. CDR3 size: 17 residues. CDR3 loop: CASSMGVLGDRGYEQYF.